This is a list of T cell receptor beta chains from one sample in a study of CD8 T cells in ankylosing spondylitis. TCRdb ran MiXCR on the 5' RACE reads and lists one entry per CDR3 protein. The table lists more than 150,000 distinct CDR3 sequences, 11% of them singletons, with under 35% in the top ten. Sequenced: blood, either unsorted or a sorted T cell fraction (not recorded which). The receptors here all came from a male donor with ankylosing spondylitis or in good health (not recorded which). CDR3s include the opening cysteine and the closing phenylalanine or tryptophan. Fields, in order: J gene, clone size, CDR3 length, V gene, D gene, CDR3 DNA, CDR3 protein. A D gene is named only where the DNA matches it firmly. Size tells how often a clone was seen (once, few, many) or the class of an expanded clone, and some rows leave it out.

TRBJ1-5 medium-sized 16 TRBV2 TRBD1 TGTGCCAGCAGTTTACAGGGGGCCCGGAGCAATCAGCCCCAGCATTTT CASSLQGARSNQPQHF
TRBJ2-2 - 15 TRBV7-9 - TGTGCCAGCAGGTTGAGCGGTCCGAACACCGGGGAGCTGTTTTTT CASRLSGPNTGELFF
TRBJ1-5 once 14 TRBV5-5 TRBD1 TGTGCCAGCAGCGGCAGGGGGGATAATCAGCCCCAGCATTTT CASSGRGDNQPQHF
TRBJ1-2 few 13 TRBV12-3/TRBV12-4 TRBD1 TGTGCCAGCAGTCCCGCAGGGGGCAGGGGCTACACCTTC CASSPAGGRGYTF
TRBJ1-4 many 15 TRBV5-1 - TGCGCCAGCAGCTGGGACGGACAAAGAAGTGAAAAACTGTTTTTT CASSWDGQRSEKLFF
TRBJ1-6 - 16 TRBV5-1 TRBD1 TGCGCCAGCAGCTCGGACGTGGGACAGTATAATTCACCCCTCCACTTT CASSSDVGQYNSPLHF
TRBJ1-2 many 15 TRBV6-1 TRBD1 TGTGCCAGCAGAGTCTCAGGGGGCGATGGTTATGGCTACACCTTC CASRVSGGDGYGYTF
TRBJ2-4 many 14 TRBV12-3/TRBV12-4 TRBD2 TGTGCCAGCACTCTTAGCGGGGATAAAAACATTCAGTACTTC CASTLSGDKNIQYF
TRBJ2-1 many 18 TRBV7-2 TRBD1 TGTGCCAGCAGCTTAGCTTCCCGTTGGATGGCAGGGGGCAATGAGCAGTTCTTC CASSLASRWMAGGNEQFF
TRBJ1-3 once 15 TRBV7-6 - TGTGCCAGCAGCTTAATGGCAGGGGAAGGAAACACCATATATTTT CASSLMAGEGNTIYF
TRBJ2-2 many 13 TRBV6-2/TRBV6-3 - TGTGCCAGCAGTTACGCAGATGGCGGGGAGCTGTTTTTT CASSYADGGELFF
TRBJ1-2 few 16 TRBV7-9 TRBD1 TGTGCCAGCAGACCACGGGACAGTTCCTACTCTTATGGCTACACCTTC CASRPRDSSYSYGYTF
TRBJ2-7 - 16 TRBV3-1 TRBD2 TGTGCCAGCAGCCAAGAGTGGACTAGCGGGAGGAAGGAGCAGTACTTC CASSQEWTSGRKEQYF
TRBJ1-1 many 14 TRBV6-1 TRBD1 TGTGCCAGCGAACGACAGGGGAAAGGCACTGAAGCTTTCTTT CASERQGKGTEAFF
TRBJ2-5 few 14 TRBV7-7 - TGTGCCAGCAGCGGGCCCTTTCCCCCAGAGACCCAGTACTTC CASSGPFPPETQYF
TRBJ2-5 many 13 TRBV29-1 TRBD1 TGCAGCGTTGAAGAAACACAGGGGGAGACCCAGTACTTC CSVEETQGETQYF
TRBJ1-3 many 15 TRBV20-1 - TGCAGTGCTAGAGACCCGGGATCAAGTGGAAACACCATATATTTT CSARDPGSSGNTIYF
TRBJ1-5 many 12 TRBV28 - TGTGCCAGCAGTGGTGGAAATCAGCCCCAGCATTTT CASSGGNQPQHF
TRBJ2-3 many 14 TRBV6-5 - TGTGCCAGCAGTTACGCCCGGGACACAGATACGCAGTATTTT CASSYARDTDTQYF
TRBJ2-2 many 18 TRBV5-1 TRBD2 TGCGCCAGCAGCCACCGATCAAGCGGGGAGCTGAACACCGGGGAGCTGTTTTTT CASSHRSSGELNTGELFF
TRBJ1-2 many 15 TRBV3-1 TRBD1 TGTGCCAGCAGCCAAGGCAGGACAGGGAACTATGGCTACACCTTC CASSQGRTGNYGYTF
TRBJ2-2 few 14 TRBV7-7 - TGTGCCAGCAGCTCAGAAAGGGGGACCGGGGAGCTGTTTTTT CASSSERGTGELFF
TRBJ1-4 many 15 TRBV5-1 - TGCGCCAGCAGCCCTACGACAACAACTAATGAAAAACTGTTTTTT CASSPTTTTNEKLFF
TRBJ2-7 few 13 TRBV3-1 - TGTGCCAGCAGCCAAGAGGAGAGCGACGAGCAGTACTTC CASSQEESDEQYF
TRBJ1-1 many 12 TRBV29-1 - TGCAGCGTTGTGGACAGCTCTTCTGAAGCTTTCTTT CSVVDSSSEAFF
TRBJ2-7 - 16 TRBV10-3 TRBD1 TGTGCCATCAGTGATTTTAGGGCAGGGGGTTTGTTCGAGCAGTACTTC CAISDFRAGGLFEQYF
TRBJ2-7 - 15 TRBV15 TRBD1 TGTGCCACCAGCCGACCGGGACAGAGCTCCTACGAGCAGTACTTC CATSRPGQSSYEQYF
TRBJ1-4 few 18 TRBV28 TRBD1 TGTGCCAGCAGTTTATCGACCCCAGGGGGCGCGACCCAGAAAAAACTGTTTTTT CASSLSTPGGATQKKLFF
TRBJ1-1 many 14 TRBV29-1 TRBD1 TGCAGCGTTACAGCTGGACAGGGGGTCGCTGAAGCTTTCTTT CSVTAGQGVAEAFF
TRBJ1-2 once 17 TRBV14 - TGTGCCAGCAGCCAAGATCCTTGGACAGAAAACCGCTATGGCTACACCTTC CASSQDPWTENRYGYTF
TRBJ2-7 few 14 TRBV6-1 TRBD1 TGTGCCAGCAGCAATGGACAGGGACCCTACGAGCAGTACTTC CASSNGQGPYEQYF
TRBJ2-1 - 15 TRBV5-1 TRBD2 TGCGCCAGCAGTTATGCGGGACTAGCGGGAGGTGAGCAGTTCTTC CASSYAGLAGGEQFF
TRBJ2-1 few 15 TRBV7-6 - TGTGCCAGCAGCTTAGAAGGCGCAGGTGGCAATGAGCAGTTCTTC CASSLEGAGGNEQFF
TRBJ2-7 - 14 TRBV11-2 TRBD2 TGTGCCAGCAGTCGACTAGCTCCGGCCTACGAGCAGTACTTC CASSRLAPAYEQYF
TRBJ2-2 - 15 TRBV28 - TGTGCCAGCAGTTTAGCGGCTCCTTACACCGGGGAGCTGTTTTTT CASSLAAPYTGELFF
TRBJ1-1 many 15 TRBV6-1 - TGTGCCAGCAGCAGCGATCGATGGACTCGAACTGAAGCTTTCTTT CASSSDRWTRTEAFF
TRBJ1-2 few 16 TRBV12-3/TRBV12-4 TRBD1 TGTGCCAGCAGTCCTCGAGTTCCAGGGGGTAGCTATGGCTACACCTTC CASSPRVPGGSYGYTF
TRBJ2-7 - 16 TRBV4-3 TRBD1 TGCGCCAGCAGCCAAGATGTAGGACAGGGGTCCTACGAGCAGTACTTC CASSQDVGQGSYEQYF
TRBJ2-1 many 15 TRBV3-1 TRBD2 TGTGCCAGCAACCAGGGACTAGCGCTCCACAATGAGCAGTTCTTC CASNQGLALHNEQFF
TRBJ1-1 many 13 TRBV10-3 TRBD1 TGTGCCATCCTGGACAGGTTGGACACTGAAGCTTTCTTT CAILDRLDTEAFF
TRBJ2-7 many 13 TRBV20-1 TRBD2 TGCAGTGCTACTAGCGGGAGCTCCTACGAGCAGTACTTC CSATSGSSYEQYF
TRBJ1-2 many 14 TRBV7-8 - TGTGCCAGCAGCTTAGCCCGCCTTAACTATGGCTACACCTTC CASSLARLNYGYTF
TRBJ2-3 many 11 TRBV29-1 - TGCAGCGTTGCCCACCCGGATACGCAGTATTTT CSVAHPDTQYF
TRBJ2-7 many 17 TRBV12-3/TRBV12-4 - TGTGCCAGCATCCGGGACCTTTTAAACCCCTCCTCCTACGAGCAGTACTTC CASIRDLLNPSSYEQYF
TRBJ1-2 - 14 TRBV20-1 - TGCAGTGCCGACGGGGGTATAATACCCTATGGCTACACCTTC CSADGGIIPYGYTF
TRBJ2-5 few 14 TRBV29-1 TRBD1 TGCAGCGTCACCGCAGGACAGGGGGGAGAGACCCAGTACTTC CSVTAGQGGETQYF
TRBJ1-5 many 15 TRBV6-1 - TGTGCCAGCAGACCCAGGGGAGGGGGCAATCAGCCCCAGCATTTT CASRPRGGGNQPQHF
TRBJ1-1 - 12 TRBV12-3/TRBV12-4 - TGTGCCAGCAGTGTACACAACTCTGAAGCTTTCTTT CASSVHNSEAFF
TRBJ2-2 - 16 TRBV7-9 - TGTGCCAGCAGCTTAGCTCCGGGGACGAACACCGGGGAGCTGTTTTTT CASSLAPGTNTGELFF
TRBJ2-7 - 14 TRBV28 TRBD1 TGTGCCAGCAGTTTATTTCGGGACAGGGGGGTGCAGTACTTC CASSLFRDRGVQYF
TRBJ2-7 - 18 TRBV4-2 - TGTGCCAGCAGCCAAGATCCCCCCGGCGGGGCGAGCTCCTACGAGCAGTACTTC CASSQDPPGGASSYEQYF
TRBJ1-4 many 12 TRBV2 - TGTGCCAGCAGTGTCTTCGGGGAAAAACTGTTTTTT CASSVFGEKLFF
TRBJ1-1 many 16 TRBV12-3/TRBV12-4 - TGTGCCAGCAGTCTCTACCGGACCGTGACGAACACTGAAGCTTTCTTT CASSLYRTVTNTEAFF
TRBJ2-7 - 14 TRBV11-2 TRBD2 TGTGCCAGCACCTCGACTAGCTGGTCCTACGAGCAGTACTTC CASTSTSWSYEQYF
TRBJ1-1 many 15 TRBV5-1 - TGCGCCAGCAGCTTGGTGGGCCTAATGAACACTGAAGCTTTCTTT CASSLVGLMNTEAFF
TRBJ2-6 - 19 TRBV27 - TGTGCCAGCAGTTTATCGAGCAGGGGTTTCCTCTCTGGGGCCAACGTCCTGACTTTC CASSLSSRGFLSGANVLTF
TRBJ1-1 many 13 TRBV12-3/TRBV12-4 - TGTGCCAGCAGTTTCGTATGGGAGTCTGAAGCTTTCTTT CASSFVWESEAFF
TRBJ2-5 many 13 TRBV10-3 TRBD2 TGTGCCGTTCGCCGGGACTACGAAGAGACCCAGTACTTC CAVRRDYEETQYF
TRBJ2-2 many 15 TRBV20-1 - TGCAGTGCTAGAGATCCGTTTCGTCTCACCGGGGAGCTGTTTTTT CSARDPFRLTGELFF
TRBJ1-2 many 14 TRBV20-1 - TGCAGTGCGAAGGATGGGATGAAGGGCTATGGCTACACCTTC CSAKDGMKGYGYTF